Below, 12 T cell receptor beta chains from the same sample are listed, as sequenced in a study of cytomegalovirus exposure and HLA in healthy donors. PCR amplification relied on 60 Vbeta primers (plus 13 Jbeta primers). Clones were read by immunoSEQ multiplex PCR, and TCRdb kept only the in-frame ones, dropping some. Here the sample spans approximately 130,000 clones, 80% being singletons. The specimen was PBMCs. These TCRs come from a woman aged 40 to 50 in good health and CMV-seronegative.

The chain joins TRBV4-3 to TRBJ1-5; no definite D call. The CDR3 is 15 residues long. Trimming took off 0 bases at V and 4 bases at J, with 10 bases between the two ends. The germline V gene encodes CDR1 LGHNA and CDR2 YSLEER. CDR3 nucleotide sequence: TGCGCCAGCAGCCAAGATCAGGTGTTAAATCAGCCCCAGCATTTT. Amino acid sequence: CASSQDQVLNQPQHF.

The chain joins TRBV7-3 to TRBJ2-3; the D is unclear. This CDR3 region has 15 residues. Germline V gene lookup returns CDR1 SGHTA and CDR2 FQGTGA. The V and J ends lost 2 bases and 2 bases respectively, with 11 bases between them. The CDR3 DNA follows: TGTGCCAGCAGCTTATTGGGCAGGTCCACAGATACGCAGTATTTT. Translation gives CASSLLGRSTDTQYF.

This clone was seen just once. J is TRBJ1-1 and V is TRBV2, with a tentative D call TRBD1 (5 bases). Looked up from germline, CDR1 is SNHLY and CDR2 is FYNNEI. This CDR3 comprises 13 residues. Trimming took 11 bases from V and 1 from J, leaving 14 bases between them. The CDR3 DNA reads TGTGCCGTGACGGCAGGGTGGAACACTGAAGCTTTCTTT. It translates to CAVTAGWNTEAFF.

V is TRBV7-2 and J is TRBJ1-2; no definite D call. Deletions cut 4 bases from V and 7 bases from J, with 13 bases between. There are 13 residues in the CDR3. CDR1 and CDR2 from the germline V gene are SGHTA and FQGNSA. CDR3 coding DNA: TGTGCCAGCAGCTCCGGGTTTCTACGTGGCTACACCTTC. As protein: CASSSGFLRGYTF.

CDR3 DNA sequence: TGTGCCAGCAGTCAGGAGGAGGATGGCTACACCTTC. Translation gives CASSQEEDGYTF. V usage is TRBV28 and J usage is TRBJ1-2; D not resolved. Germline V lookup: CDR1 MDHEN, CDR2 SYDVKM. The CDR3 extends over 12 amino acids. The ends were cut back, 5 bases at V and 6 bases at J, with 10 bases in the middle.

The V call is TRBV6-5, the J call TRBJ2-3, with a possible D match to TRBD1 (5 bases). Deletions cut 6 bases from V and 1 base from J, with 11 bases between. There are 14 residues in the CDR3. Germline loops: CDR1 MNHEY, CDR2 SVGAGI. The CDR3 spells CASSLDRRTDTQYF. In nucleotides, the CDR3 is TGTGCCAGCAGCCTCGACAGACGCACAGATACGCAGTATTTT.

This CDR3 is CASSPSGSRAYEQYF. DNA for the CDR3: TGCGCCAGCAGCCCTAGCGGGAGTAGGGCCTACGAGCAGTACTTC. The chain recombines TRBV4-1 with TRBJ2-7, with 10 positions matching TRBD2. The V gene's germline CDR1 is MGHRA and CDR2 YSYEKL. The length of the CDR3 is 15 residues. J lost 2 bases, V lost 4 bases, and 5 bases had no gene match.

The gene calls are TRBV7-2 and TRBJ2-3; D unclear. V was pared by 2 bases and J by 5 bases, with 5 bases between. CDR1 and CDR2 (germline): SGHTA, FQGNSA. The CDR3 has 12 residues. CDR3 sequence reads: CASSLKRDTQYF. The CDR3, as DNA: TGTGCCAGCAGCTTAAAGAGAGATACGCAGTATTTT.

V is TRBV5-4 and J is TRBJ1-4; 8 bases align to TRBD1. The germline V gene has CDR1 SGHNT and CDR2 YYREEE (reference sequence). Germline trimming cut 0 bases from V and 8 bases from J; bases unmatched to any gene: 9. This CDR3 has 16 residues. The CDR3 sequence is CASSLDRGGPGEKLFF. The CDR3 nucleotides read TGTGCCAGCAGCTTGGACAGGGGGGGGCCGGGCGAAAAACTGTTTTTT.

With respect to this clone: An end of the junction does not agree with germline; a read error may underlie this. The chain combines TRBV15 with TRBJ1-1, with D uncertain. In germline, CDR1 is LNHNV, CDR2 YYDKDF (reference sequence). The CDR3 loop spans 14 amino acids. Here the CDR3 reads CATSPVRVNTEAFF. The DNA for the CDR3 is TGTGCCACCAGCCCGGTCCGGGTGAATACTGAAGCTTTCTTT.

This chain uses TRBV7-6 with TRBJ2-3; no clear D. The ends were cut back, 10 bases at V and 4 bases at J, with 12 bases in the middle. This CDR3 is built from 12 residues. CDR1 SGHVS and CDR2 FNYEAQ come from the germline V gene. This chain's CDR3 is CAIGMGADTQYF. Here the CDR3 DNA reads TGTGCCATCGGAATGGGCGCAGATACGCAGTATTTT.

The chain couples TRBV4-1 to TRBJ2-3; 7 nucleotides match TRBD1. In germline, CDR1 is MGHRA, CDR2 YSYEKL. This CDR3 contains 13 residues. J was trimmed by 4 bases and V by 4 bases; bases with no gene match: 2. The CDR3: CASSPTGADTQYF. CDR3 DNA sequence: TGCGCCAGCAGCCCTACAGGGGCAGATACGCAGTATTTT.